The clone carrying this TCR beta chain was found a few times. The CDR3 consists of 12 residues. CDR1 and CDR2 from the germline V gene are SGHAT and FQNNGV. V was trimmed by 6 bases and J by 7 bases, leaving 10 bases between them. This entry is derived from a study of T cells after yellow fever vaccination. Study-level points and caveats: Weaker, the secondary response had a peak occurring faster, on day 5 versus 15.

Each CDR3 protein is one row after TCRdb ran MiXCR on the 5' RACE reads. Altogether tens of thousands of distinct CDR3 sequences are present, 4.5% to 6% being singletons, with the ten largest covering less than 40%. The sample was PBMCs, either bulk or a sorted T-cell subset (CD4+, CD8+, memory, or dextramer-sorted; not recorded which), taken on the day of the yellow fever booster vaccination. This receptor was taken from a man aged 18-30 years who received the YFV17D yellow fever vaccine. The gene calls are TRBV11-2 and TRBJ2-1; D may be TRBD1 (5 bases). In nucleotides, the CDR3 is TGTGCCAGCAGTTTCAGGGTTAATGAGCAGTTCTTC. Protein product: CASSFRVNEQFF.